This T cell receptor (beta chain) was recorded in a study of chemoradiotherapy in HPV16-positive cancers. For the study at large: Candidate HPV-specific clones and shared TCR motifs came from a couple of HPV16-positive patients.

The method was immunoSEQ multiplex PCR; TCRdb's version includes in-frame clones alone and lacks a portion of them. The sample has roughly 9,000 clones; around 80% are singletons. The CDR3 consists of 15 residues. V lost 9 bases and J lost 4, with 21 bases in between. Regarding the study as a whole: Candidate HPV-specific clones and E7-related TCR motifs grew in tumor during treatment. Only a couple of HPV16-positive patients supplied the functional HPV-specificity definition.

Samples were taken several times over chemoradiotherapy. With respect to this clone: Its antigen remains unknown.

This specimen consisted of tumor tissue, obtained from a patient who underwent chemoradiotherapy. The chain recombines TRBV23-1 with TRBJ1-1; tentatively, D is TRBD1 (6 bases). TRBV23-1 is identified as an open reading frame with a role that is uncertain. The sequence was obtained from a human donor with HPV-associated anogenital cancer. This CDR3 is CARGGGFNRATEAFF. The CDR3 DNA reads TGCGCCAGGGGTGGAGGGTTCAACAGGGCCACTGAAGCTTTCTTT.